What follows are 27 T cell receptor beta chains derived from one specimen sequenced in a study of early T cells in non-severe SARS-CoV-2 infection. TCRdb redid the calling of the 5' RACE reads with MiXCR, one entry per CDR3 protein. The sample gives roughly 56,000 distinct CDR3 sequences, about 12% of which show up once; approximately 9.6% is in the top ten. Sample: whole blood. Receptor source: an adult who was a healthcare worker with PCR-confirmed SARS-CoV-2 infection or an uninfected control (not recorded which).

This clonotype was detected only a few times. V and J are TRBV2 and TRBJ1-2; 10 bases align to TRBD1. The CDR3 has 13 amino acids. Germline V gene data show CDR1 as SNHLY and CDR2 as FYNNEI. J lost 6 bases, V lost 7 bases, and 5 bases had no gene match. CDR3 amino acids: CASKRQGADGYTF. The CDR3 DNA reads TGTGCCAGCAAGAGACAGGGGGCAGATGGCTACACCTTC.

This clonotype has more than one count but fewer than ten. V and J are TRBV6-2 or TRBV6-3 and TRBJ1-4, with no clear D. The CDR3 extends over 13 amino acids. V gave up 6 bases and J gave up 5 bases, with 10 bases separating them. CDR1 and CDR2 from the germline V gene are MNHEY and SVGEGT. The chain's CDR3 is CASSYVYNEKLFF. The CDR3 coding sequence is TGTGCCAGCAGCTACGTCTACAATGAAAAACTGTTTTTT.

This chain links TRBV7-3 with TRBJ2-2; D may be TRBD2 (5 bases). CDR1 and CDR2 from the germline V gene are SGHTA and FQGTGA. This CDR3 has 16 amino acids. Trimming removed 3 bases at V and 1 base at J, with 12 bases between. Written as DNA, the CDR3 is TGTGCCAGCAGCTTCATTATGGCGGGGAACACCGGGGAGCTGTTTTTT. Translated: CASSFIMAGNTGELFF.

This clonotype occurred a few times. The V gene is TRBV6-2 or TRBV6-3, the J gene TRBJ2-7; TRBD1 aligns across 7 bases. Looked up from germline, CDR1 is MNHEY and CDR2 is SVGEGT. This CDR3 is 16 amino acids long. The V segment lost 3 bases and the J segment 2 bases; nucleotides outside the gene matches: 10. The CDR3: CASSYSGTDDPYEQYF. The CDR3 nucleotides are TGTGCCAGCAGTTATTCCGGGACAGACGACCCCTACGAGCAGTACTTC.

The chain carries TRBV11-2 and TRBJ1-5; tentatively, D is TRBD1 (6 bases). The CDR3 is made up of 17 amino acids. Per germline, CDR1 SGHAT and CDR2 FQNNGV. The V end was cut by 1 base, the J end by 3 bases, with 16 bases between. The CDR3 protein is CASSLVQGEMVNQPQHF. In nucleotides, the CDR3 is TGTGCCAGCAGCTTAGTACAGGGCGAGATGGTCAATCAGCCCCAGCATTTT.

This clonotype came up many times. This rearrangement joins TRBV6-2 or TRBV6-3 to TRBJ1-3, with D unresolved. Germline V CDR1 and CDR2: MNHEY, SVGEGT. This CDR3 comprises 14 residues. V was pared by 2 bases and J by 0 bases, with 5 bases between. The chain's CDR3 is CASSYGNSGNTIYF. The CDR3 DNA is TGTGCCAGCAGTTACGGGAACTCTGGAAACACCATATATTTT.

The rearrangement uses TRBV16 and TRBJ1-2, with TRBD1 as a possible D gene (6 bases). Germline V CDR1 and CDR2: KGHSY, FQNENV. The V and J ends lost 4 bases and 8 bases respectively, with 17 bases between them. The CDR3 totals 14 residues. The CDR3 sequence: CASSPNRPGDGYTF. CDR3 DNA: TGTGCCAGCAGCCCCAACAGGCCAGGGGACGGCTACACCTTC.

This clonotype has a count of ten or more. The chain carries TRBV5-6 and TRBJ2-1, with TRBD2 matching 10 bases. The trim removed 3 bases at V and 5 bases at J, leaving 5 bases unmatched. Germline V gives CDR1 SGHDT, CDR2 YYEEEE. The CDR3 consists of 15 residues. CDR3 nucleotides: TGTGCCAGCAGCTCTAGCGGGAGAAGCCACAATGAGCAGTTCTTC. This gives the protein CASSSSGRSHNEQFF. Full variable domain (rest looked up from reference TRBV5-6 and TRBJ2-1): DAGVTQSPTHLIKTRGQQVTLRCSPKSGHDTVSWYQQALGQGPQFIFQYYEEEERQRGNFPDRFSGHQFPNYSSELNVNALLLGDSALYLCASSSSGRSHNEQFFGPGTRLTVL.

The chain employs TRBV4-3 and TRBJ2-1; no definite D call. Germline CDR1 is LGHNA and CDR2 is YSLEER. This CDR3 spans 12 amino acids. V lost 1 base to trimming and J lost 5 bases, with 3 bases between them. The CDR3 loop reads CASSQVDNEQFF. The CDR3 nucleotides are TGCGCCAGCAGCCAAGTGGACAATGAGCAGTTCTTC.

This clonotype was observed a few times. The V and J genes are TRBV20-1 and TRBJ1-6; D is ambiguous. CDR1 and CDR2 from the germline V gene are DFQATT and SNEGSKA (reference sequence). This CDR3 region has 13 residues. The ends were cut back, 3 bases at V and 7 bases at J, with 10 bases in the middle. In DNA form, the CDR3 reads TGCAGTGCTAGGGGCGGTTCCAATTCACCCCTCCACTTT. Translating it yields CSARGGSNSPLHF.

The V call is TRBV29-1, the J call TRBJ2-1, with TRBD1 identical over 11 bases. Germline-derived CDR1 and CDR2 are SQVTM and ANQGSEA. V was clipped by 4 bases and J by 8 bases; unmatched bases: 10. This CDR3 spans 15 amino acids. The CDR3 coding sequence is TGCAGCGTTGGCTTGAGGGACAGGGGGGGTGATGAGCAGTTCTTC. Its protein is CSVGLRDRGGDEQFF.

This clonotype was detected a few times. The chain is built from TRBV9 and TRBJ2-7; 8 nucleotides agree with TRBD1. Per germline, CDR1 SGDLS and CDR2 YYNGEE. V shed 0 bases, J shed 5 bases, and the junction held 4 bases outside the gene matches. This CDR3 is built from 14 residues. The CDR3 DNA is TGTGCCAGCAGCGTAGGGACAGGGACCCACGAGCAGTACTTC. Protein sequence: CASSVGTGTHEQYF.

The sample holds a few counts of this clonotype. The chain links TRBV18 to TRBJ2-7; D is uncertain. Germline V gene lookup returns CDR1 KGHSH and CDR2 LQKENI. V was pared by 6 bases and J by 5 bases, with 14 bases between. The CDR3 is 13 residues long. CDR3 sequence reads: CASSLHRADEQYF. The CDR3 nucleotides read TGTGCCAGCTCCCTTCATCGAGCAGACGAGCAGTACTTC.

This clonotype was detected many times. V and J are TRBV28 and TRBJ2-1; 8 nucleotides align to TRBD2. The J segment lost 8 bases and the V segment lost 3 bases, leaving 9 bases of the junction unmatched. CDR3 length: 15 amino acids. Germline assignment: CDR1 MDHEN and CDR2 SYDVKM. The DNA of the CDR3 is TGTGCCAGCAGTTTGGGGCTGGCGGGGGGTTATGAGCAGTTCTTC. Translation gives CASSLGLAGGYEQFF. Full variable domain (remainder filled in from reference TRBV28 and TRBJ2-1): DVKVTQSSRYLVKRTGEKVFLECVQDMDHENMFWYRQDPGLGLRLIYFSYDVKMKEKGDIPEGYSVSREKKERFSLILESASTNQTSMYLCASSLGLAGGYEQFFGPGTRLTVL.

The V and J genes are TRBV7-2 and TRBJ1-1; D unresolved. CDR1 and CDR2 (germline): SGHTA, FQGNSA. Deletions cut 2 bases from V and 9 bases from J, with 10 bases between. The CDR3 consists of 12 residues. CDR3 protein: CASSLNKPKAFF. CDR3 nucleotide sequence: TGTGCCAGCAGCTTAAACAAACCTAAAGCTTTCTTT.

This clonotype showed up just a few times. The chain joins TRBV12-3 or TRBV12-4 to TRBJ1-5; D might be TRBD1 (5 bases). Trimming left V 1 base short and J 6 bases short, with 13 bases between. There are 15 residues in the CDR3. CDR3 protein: CASSLGQSLAQPQHF. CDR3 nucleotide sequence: TGTGCCAGCAGTTTAGGACAGTCCCTCGCTCAGCCCCAGCATTTT.

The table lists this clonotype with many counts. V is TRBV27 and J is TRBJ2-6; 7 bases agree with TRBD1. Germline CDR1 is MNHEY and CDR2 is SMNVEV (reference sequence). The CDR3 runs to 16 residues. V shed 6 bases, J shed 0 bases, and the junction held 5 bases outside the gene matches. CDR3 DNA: TGTGCCAGCAGGTCAGGGGGTTTCTCTGGGGCCAACGTCCTGACTTTC. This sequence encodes CASRSGGFSGANVLTF.

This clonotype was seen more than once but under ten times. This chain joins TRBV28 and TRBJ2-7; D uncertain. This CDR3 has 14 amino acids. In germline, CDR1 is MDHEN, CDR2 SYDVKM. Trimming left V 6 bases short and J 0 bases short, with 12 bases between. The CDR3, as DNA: TGTGCCAGCAGCCGGACCGGTATCTCCTACGAGCAGTACTTC. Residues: CASSRTGISYEQYF.

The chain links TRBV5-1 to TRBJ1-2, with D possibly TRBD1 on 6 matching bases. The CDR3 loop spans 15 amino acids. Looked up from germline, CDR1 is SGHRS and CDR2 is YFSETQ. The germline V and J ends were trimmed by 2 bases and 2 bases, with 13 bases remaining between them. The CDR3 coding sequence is TGCGCCAGCAGCTTCAACCCGGACAGAAACTATGGCTACACCTTC. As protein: CASSFNPDRNYGYTF.

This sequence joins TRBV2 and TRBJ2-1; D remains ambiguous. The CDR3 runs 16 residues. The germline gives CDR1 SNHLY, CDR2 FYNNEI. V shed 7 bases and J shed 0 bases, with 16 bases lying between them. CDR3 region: CASTRFGPDSYNEQFF. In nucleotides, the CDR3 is TGTGCCAGCACTCGATTCGGTCCCGACTCCTACAATGAGCAGTTCTTC.

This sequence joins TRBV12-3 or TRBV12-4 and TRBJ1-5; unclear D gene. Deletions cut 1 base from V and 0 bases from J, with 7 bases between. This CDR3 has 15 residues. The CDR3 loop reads CASSLGQASNQPQHF. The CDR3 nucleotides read TGTGCCAGCAGTTTAGGTCAGGCTAGCAATCAGCCCCAGCATTTT.

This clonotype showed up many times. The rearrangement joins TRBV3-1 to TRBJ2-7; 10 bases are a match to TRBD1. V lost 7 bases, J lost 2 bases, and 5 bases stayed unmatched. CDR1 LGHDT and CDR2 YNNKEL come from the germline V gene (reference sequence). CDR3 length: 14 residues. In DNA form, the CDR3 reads TGTGCCAGCACCCTAGGACAGGGGGCCTACGAGCAGTACTTC. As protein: CASTLGQGAYEQYF.

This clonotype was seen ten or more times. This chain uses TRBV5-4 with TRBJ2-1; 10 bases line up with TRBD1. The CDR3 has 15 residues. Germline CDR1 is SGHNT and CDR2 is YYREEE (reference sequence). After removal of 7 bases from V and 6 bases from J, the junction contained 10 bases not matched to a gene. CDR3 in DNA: TGTGCCAGCGGGACGACAGGGGGCGAGAGCAATGAGCAGTTCTTC. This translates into CASGTTGGESNEQFF.

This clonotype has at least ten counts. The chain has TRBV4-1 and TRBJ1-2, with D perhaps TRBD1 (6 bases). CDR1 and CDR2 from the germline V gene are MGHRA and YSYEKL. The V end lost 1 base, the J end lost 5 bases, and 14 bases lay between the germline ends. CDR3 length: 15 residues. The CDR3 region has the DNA TGCGCCAGCAGCCAAGGGACGGGGGCTGAATATGGCTACACCTTC. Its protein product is CASSQGTGAEYGYTF.

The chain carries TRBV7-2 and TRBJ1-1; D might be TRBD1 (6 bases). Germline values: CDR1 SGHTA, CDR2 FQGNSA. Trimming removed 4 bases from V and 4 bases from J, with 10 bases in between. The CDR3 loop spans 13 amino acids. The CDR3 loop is CASSSGVSTEAFF. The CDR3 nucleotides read TGTGCCAGCAGCTCAGGGGTGAGCACTGAAGCTTTCTTT.

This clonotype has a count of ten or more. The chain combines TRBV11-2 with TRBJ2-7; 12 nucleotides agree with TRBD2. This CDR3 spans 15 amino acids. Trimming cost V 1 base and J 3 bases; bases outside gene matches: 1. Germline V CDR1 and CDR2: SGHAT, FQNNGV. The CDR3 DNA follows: TGTGCCAGCAGCTTAGGACTAGCGGGGGTCTACGAGCAGTACTTC. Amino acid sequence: CASSLGLAGVYEQYF.

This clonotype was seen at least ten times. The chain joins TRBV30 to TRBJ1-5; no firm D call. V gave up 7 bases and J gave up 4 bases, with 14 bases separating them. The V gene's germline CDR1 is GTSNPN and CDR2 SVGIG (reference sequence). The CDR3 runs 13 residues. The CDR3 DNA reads TGTGCCTCTTCGAATGGGGTGAATCAGCCCCAGCATTTT. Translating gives CASSNGVNQPQHF.